This TCR beta chain was recorded in a study of OX40 agonist ivuxolimab in advanced cancers. For the study at large: The patients' treatment was ivuxolimab, an agonistic anti-OX40 (CD134) antibody.

Comments on this clone: Its specificity is not known.

At baseline, cycle 4 day 1, and cycle 7 day 1, blood was sampled. Germline V gene sequence: CDR1 SGHVS, CDR2 FQNEAQ. With V trimmed by 4 bases and J by 5 bases, 8 bases remained unmatched. This CDR3 has 16 amino acids. Assay: immunoSEQ multiplex PCR; the TCRdb copy retains only in-frame clones and omits some. This table holds fewer than 70,000 clones, around four fifths found once. Study results and limitations: Among the nonresponders, some also had low normalized T-cell clonal expansion.

The clonotype originates from an adult with an advanced solid tumor such as melanoma, head and neck, liver or kidney cancer. The sequencing used CD4+ or CD8+ T cells sorted from blood, collected in a trial of the OX40 agonist ivuxolimab. The V gene is TRBV7-8, the J gene TRBJ1-6, with 7 positions matching TRBD1. CDR3 sequence: CASSSSPGTDNSPLHF. Written as DNA, the CDR3 is TGTGCCAGCAGCTCATCACCCGGGACAGATAATTCACCCCTCCACTTT. Drawing the rest from reference TRBV7-8 and TRBJ1-6, the complete variable domain is GAGVSQSPRYKVAKRGQDVALRCDPISGHVSLFWYQQALGQGPEFLTYFQNEAQLDKSGLPSDRFFAERPEGSVSTLKIQRTQQEDSAVYLCASSSSPGTDNSPLHFGNGTRLTVT.